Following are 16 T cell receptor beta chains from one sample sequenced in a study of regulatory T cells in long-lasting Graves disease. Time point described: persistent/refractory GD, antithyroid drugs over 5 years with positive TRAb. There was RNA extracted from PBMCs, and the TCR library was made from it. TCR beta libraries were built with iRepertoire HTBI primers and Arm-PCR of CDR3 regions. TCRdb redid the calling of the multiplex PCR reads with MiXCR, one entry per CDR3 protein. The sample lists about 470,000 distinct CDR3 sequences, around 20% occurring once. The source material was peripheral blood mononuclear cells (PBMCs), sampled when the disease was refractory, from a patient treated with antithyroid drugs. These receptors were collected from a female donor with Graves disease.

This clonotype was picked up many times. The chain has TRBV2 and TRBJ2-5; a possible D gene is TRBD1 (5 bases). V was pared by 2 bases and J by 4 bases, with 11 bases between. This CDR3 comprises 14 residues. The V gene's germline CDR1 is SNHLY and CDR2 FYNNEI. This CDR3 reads CASSEPGSAETQYF. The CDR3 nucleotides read TGTGCCAGCAGTGAACCAGGGTCGGCAGAGACCCAGTACTTC.

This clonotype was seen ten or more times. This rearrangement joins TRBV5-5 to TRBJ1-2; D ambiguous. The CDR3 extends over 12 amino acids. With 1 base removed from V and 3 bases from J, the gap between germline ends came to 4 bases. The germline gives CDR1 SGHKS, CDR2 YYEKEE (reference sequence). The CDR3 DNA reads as TGTGCCAGCAGCTTGTGGGACTATGGCTACACCTTC. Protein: CASSLWDYGYTF.

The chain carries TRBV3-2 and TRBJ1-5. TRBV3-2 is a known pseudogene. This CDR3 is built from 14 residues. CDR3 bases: TGTGCCAGCAGCCAACCTATGGGCAATCAGCCCCAGCATTTT. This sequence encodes CASSQPMGNQPQHF.

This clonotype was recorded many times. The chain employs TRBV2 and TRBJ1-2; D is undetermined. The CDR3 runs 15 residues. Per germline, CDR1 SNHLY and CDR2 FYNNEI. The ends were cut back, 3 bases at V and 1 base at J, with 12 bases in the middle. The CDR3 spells CASSDEAELNYGYTF. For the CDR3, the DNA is TGTGCCAGCAGTGATGAAGCTGAACTTAACTATGGCTACACCTTC.

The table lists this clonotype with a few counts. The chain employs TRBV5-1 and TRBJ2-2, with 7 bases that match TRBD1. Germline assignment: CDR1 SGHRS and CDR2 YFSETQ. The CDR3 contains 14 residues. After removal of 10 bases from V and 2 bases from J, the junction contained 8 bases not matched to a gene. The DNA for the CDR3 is TGCGCCGGTTCCCGGGACAGCAACACCGGGGAGCTGTTTTTT. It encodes CAGSRDSNTGELFF.

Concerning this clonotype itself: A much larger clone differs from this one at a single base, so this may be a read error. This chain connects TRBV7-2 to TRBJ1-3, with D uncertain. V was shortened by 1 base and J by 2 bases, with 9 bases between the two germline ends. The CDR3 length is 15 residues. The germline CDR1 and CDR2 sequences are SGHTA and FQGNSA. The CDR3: CTSSLVRATGNTIYF. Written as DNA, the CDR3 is TGTACCAGCAGCTTAGTCCGGGCAACTGGAAACACCATATATTTT.

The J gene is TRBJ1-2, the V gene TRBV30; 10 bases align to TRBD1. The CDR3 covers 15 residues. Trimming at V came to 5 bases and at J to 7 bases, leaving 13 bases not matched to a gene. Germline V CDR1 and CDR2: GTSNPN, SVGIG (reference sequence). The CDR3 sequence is CAWDFSGTGAAGYTF. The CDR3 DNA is TGTGCCTGGGATTTCTCCGGGACAGGGGCTGCTGGCTACACCTTC.

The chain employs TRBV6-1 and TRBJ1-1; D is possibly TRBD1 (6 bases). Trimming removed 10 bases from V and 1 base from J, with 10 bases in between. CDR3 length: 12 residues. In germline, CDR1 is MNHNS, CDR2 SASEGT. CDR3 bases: TGTGCCACCGAGGGACAGAACACTGAAGCTTTCTTT. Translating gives CATEGQNTEAFF.

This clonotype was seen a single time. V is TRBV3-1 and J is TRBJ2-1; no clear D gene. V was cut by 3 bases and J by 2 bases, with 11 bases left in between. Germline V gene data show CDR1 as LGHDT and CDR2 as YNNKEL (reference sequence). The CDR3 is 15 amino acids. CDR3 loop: CASSQVGLTYNEQFF. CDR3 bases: TGTGCCAGCAGCCAGGTAGGTCTAACCTACAATGAGCAGTTCTTC.

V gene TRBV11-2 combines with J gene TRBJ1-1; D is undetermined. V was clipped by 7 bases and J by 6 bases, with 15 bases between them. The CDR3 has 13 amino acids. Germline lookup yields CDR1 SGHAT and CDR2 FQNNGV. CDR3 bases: TGTGCCAGCAACCCAACTAGAACCTCTGAAGCTTTCTTT. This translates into CASNPTRTSEAFF.

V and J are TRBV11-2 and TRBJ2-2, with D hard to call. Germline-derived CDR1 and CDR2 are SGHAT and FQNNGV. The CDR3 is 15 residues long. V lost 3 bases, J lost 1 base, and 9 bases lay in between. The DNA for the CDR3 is TGTGCCAGCAGCTTCGGCCGGAGGAACACCGGGGAGCTGTTTTTT. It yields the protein CASSFGRRNTGELFF.

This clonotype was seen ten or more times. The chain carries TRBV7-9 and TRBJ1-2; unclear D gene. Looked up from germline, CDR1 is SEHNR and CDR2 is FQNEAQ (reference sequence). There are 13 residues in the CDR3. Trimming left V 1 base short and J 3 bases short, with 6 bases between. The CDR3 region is CASSLGGDYGYTF. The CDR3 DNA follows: TGTGCCAGCAGCTTAGGCGGAGACTATGGCTACACCTTC.

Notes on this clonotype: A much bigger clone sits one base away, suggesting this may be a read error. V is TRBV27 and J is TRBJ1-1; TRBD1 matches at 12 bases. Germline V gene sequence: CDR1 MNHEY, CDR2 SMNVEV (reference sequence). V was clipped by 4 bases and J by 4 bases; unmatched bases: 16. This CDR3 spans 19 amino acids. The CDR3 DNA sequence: TGTGCCAGCAGTTCATCCGTGACCGGGACAGGGGGCCTGGGCACTGAAGCTTTCTTT. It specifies CASSSSVTGTGGLGTEAFF.

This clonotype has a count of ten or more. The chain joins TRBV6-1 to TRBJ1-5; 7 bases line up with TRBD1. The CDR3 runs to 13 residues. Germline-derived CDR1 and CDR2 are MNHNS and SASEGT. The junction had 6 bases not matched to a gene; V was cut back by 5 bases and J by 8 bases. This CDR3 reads CASSLQGDEPQHF. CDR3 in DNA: TGTGCCAGCAGTCTTCAGGGGGATGAGCCCCAGCATTTT.

The CDR3 bases are TGTGCCAGCAGTTACGTACCTAGCGTACCCAAAAACATTCAGTACTTC. This sequence encodes CASSYVPSVPKNIQYF. The chain couples TRBV6-2 or TRBV6-3 to TRBJ2-4; the D gene is possibly TRBD2 (6 bases). With 2 bases removed from V and 2 bases from J, the gap between germline ends came to 13 bases. CDR3 length: 16 amino acids. In germline, CDR1 is MNHEY, CDR2 SVGEGT.

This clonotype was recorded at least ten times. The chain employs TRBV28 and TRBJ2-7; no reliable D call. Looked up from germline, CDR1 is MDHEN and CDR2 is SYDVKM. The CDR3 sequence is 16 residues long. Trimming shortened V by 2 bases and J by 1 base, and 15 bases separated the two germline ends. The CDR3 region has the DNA TGTGCCAGCAGTTTACCCGTACCGCGGACGTCCTACGAGCAGTACTTC. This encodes CASSLPVPRTSYEQYF.